The 7 T cell receptor beta chains presented below share a single source sample, sequenced in a study of T cell changes during pregnancy in multiple sclerosis. Produced via immunoSEQ multiplex PCR; TCRdb's table is partial and in-frame only. Counted here are 80,000 to 100,000 clones, 93% occurring once; the ten biggest clones make up roughly 0.99%. The sequenced sample was peripheral blood, obtained after pregnancy. The receptors come from a female donor with multiple sclerosis, enrolled in a pregnancy study.

This chain joins TRBV5-4 and TRBJ2-3; the D is unclear. The V end lost 2 bases, the J end lost 0 bases, and 4 bases lay between the germline ends. CDR3 length: 13 residues. In germline, CDR1 is SGHNT, CDR2 YYREEE (reference sequence). This CDR3 is CASSFGSTDTQYF. The DNA of the CDR3 is TGTGCCAGCAGCTTCGGTAGCACAGATACGCAGTATTTT. Variable domain in full (rest from reference TRBV5-4 and TRBJ2-3): ETGVTQSPTHLIKTRGQQVTLRCSSQSGHNTVSWYQQALGQGPQFIFQYYREEENGRGNFPPRFSGLQFPNYSSELNVNALELDDSALYLCASSFGSTDTQYFGPGTRLTVL.

This clone has more than one count but fewer than ten. The CDR3 protein is CASSYSMRAAGNTIYF. The CDR3 region has the DNA TGTGCCAGCAGTTACTCGATGAGGGCGGCTGGAAACACCATATATTTT. This chain uses TRBV6-5 with TRBJ1-3; D not certain. Trimming left V 0 bases short and J 2 bases short, with 11 bases between. The CDR3 loop spans 16 amino acids. CDR1 MNHEY and CDR2 SVGAGI come from the germline V gene.

The chain employs TRBV9 and TRBJ1-2; TRBD1 agrees at 10 bases. Germline assignment: CDR1 SGDLS and CDR2 YYNGEE. The length of the CDR3 is 14 residues. The V and J ends lost 3 bases and 8 bases, in that order; junction bases with no gene match: 7. The CDR3 sequence: CASSAQLGQGGYTF. The DNA of the CDR3 is TGTGCCAGCAGCGCCCAGCTGGGACAGGGGGGCTACACCTTC.

The V call is TRBV7-9, the J call TRBJ2-7, with D hard to call. Trimming took off 1 base at V and 1 base at J, with 14 bases between the two ends. CDR1 and CDR2 (germline): SEHNR, FQNEAQ (reference sequence). This CDR3 is built from 16 residues. The CDR3 DNA reads TGTGCCAGCAGCTTAGTCCCAGCTAGTATTTCCTACGAGCAGTACTTC. Translating it yields CASSLVPASISYEQYF.

The V gene is TRBV6-4, the J gene TRBJ2-1, with 7 nucleotides matching TRBD1. Germline-derived CDR1 and CDR2 are MRHNA and SNTAGT. The CDR3 consists of 15 residues. After removal of 3 bases from V and 0 bases from J, the junction contained 2 bases not matched to a gene. CDR3 nucleotide sequence: TGTGCCAGCAGTGAGGCAGGGGGCTCCTACAATGAGCAGTTCTTC. Translating it yields CASSEAGGSYNEQFF.

V and J are TRBV5-6 and TRBJ2-3; possible D gene TRBD2, 6 bases. The ends were cut back, 0 bases at V and 0 bases at J, with 11 bases in the middle. Germline CDR1 is SGHDT and CDR2 is YYEEEE. There are 16 residues in the CDR3. This CDR3 is CASSLAGRGSTDTQYF. The CDR3 DNA follows: TGTGCCAGCAGCTTGGCGGGGCGGGGAAGCACAGATACGCAGTATTTT.

The chain uses TRBV29-1 and TRBJ1-2; D uncertain. Germline CDR1 SQVTM, CDR2 ANQGSEA. The CDR3 totals 15 residues. V was clipped by 0 bases and J by 4 bases, with 15 bases between them. CDR3 in amino acids: CSVEEAAGWVYGYTF. The CDR3 DNA is TGCAGCGTTGAAGAAGCTGCGGGATGGGTCTATGGCTACACCTTC. Complete variable domain (other parts from reference TRBV29-1 and TRBJ1-2): SAVISQKPSRDICQRGTSLTIQCQVDSQVTMMFWYRQQPGQSLTLIATANQGSEATYESGFVIDKFPISRPNLTFSTLTVSNMSPEDSSIYLCSVEEAAGWVYGYTFGSGTRLTVV.